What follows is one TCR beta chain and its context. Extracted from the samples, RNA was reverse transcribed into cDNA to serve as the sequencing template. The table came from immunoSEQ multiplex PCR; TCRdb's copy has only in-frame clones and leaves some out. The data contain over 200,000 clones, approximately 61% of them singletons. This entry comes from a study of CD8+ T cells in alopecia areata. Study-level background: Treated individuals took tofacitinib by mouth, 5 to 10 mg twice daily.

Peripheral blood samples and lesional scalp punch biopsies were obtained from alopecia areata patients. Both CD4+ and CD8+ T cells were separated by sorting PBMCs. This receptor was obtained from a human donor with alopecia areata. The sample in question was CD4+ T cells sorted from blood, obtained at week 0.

This chain's CDR3 is CASSLVGGTYEQYF. Here the CDR3 DNA reads TGTGCCAGCAGCTTGGTAGGTGGCACCTACGAGCAGTACTTC. The rearrangement links TRBV5-4 to TRBJ2-7; no firm D call. Germline V gene data show CDR1 as SGHNT and CDR2 as YYREEE (reference sequence). The CDR3 runs to 14 residues. The V and J ends lost 0 bases and 2 bases respectively, with 9 bases between them.